This TCR beta chain emerged from a study of blood T cell repertoires in COVID-19. The wider study: Italy, Spain and the United States were the sources of the convalescent and acute COVID-19 samples.

Repertoires were generated with immunoSEQ multiplex PCR, while TCRdb's copy carries only in-frame clones and drops some. Among 70,000 to 90,000 clones listed, about 76% were seen once. Trimming removed 5 bases at V and 0 bases at J, with 8 bases between. Germline assignment: CDR1 SGHTA and CDR2 FQGTGA. The CDR3 has 13 residues. This clone was detected only a few times. The chain has TRBV7-3 and TRBJ2-7; no firm D call. The material sequenced was peripheral blood. The origin of this receptor is a human donor in a cohort sampled during active COVID-19. CDR3: CASSPESSYEQYF. In DNA form, the CDR3 reads TGTGCCAGCAGCCCCGAGAGCTCCTACGAGCAGTACTTC.